These 8 T cell receptor beta chains originate from one sample sequenced in a study of control samples from healthy donors and cancer patients (dated by TCRdb to the early 2020s). The method was the immunoSEQ multiplex PCR assay. Drawn from immuneACCESS, this table holds only the in-frame rearrangements with V and J called that TCRdb kept. Clones are partly lost; checked studies trace under half to an unresolved V gene and leave the rest unexplained. The sample data list around 59,000 clones, and 80% to 95% of these were observed just once. About 1.7% of the sample is taken by the ten largest. The sample consisted of PBMCs. All receptors derive from a man aged 40-55 years with colorectal cancer.

The chain combines TRBV4-3 with TRBJ2-3, with a tentative D call TRBD1 (6 bases). The CDR3 is made up of 14 amino acids. Germline CDR1 is LGHNA and CDR2 is YSLEER. Trimming removed 5 bases at V and 1 base at J, with 10 bases between. The CDR3 is CASSAKGGTDTQYF. The CDR3 nucleotides are TGCGCCAGCAGCGCCAAGGGGGGCACAGATACGCAGTATTTT.

V usage is TRBV5-4 and J usage is TRBJ2-3; D remains ambiguous. CDR3 size: 16 residues. V lost 0 bases and J lost 2, with 13 bases in between. Germline values: CDR1 SGHNT, CDR2 YYREEE (reference sequence). The CDR3 reads CASSLAHSSYTDTQYF. The DNA for the CDR3 is TGTGCCAGCAGCTTGGCACACTCATCCTACACAGATACGCAGTATTTT.

The chain links TRBV9 to TRBJ2-7; tentative D call: TRBD2 (6 bases). V lost 4 bases and J lost 1, with 15 bases in between. This CDR3 is 15 amino acids long. Germline V gene lookup returns CDR1 SGDLS and CDR2 YYNGEE. The DNA of the CDR3 is TGTGCCAGCAGCTCAGCGCGGGGATCGTCCTACGAGCAGTACTTC. Protein product: CASSSARGSSYEQYF. Supplemented by reference TRBV9 and TRBJ2-7, the full variable domain reads DSGVTQTPKHLITATGQRVTLRCSPRSGDLSVYWYQQSLDQGLQFLIQYYNGEERAKGNILERFSAQQFPDLHSELNLSSLELGDSALYFCASSSARGSSYEQYFGPGTRLTVT.

In its sample, this clone ranks as medium-sized. The chain carries TRBV24-1 and TRBJ2-2; 8 bases line up with TRBD1. V shed 9 bases and J 7 bases; nucleotides not matched to a gene: 3. Germline V lookup: CDR1 KGHDR, CDR2 SFDVKD. The CDR3 is made up of 12 amino acids. The CDR3 coding sequence is TGTGCCACCCAGGGGGCCAGCGGGGAGCTGTTTTTT. Protein: CATQGASGELFF.

The chain combines TRBV3-1 (or the pseudogene TRBV3-2) with TRBJ1-2; no reliable D call. Germline assignment: CDR1 LGHDT and CDR2 YNNKEL (reference sequence). V was pared by 1 base and J by 0 bases, with 6 bases between. The CDR3 is 14 residues long. CDR3 sequence: CASSQVDSNYGYTF. CDR3 sequence (DNA): TGTGCCAGCAGCCAAGTTGATTCTAACTATGGCTACACCTTC.

The V gene is TRBV18, the J gene TRBJ1-2; no clear D gene. The length of the CDR3 is 12 residues. Germline CDR1 is KGHSH and CDR2 is LQKENI. V dropped 6 bases and J dropped 7 bases, with 12 bases sitting between them. The CDR3: CASSPGEGGYTF. CDR3 in DNA: TGTGCCAGCTCTCCGGGCGAGGGTGGCTACACCTTC.

This chain connects TRBV12-3 or TRBV12-4 to TRBJ2-7; no clear D. Trimming stripped 2 bases from V and 6 bases from J, with 8 bases between. There are 12 residues in the CDR3. The CDR3 protein is CASSLQVTEQYF. The CDR3 DNA reads as TGTGCCAGCAGTTTACAAGTGACCGAGCAGTACTTC.

The V call is TRBV30, the J call TRBJ1-3, with D possibly TRBD1 on 6 matching bases. The CDR3 runs to 16 residues. The germline gives CDR1 GTSNPN, CDR2 SVGIG (reference sequence). V lost 4 bases, J lost 3 bases, and 19 bases lay in between. The DNA for the CDR3 is TGTGCCTGGAAGAAGAGAGGGGGAGCCCTTGGAAACACCATATATTTT. It encodes CAWKKRGGALGNTIYF.